A selection of T cell receptor beta chains follows, all from one sample in a study of blood T cell repertoires in COVID-19. Some clones are missing from TCRdb's copy, which holds only in-frame ones; the method was immunoSEQ multiplex PCR. The data contain approximately 500,000 clones, roughly 90% of them singletons. Sequencing was performed on PBMCs or T cells enriched from blood (not recorded which). These receptors were collected from a woman in her thirties or forties who had recovered from COVID-19. CDR3s include the opening cysteine and the closing phenylalanine or tryptophan. Fields, in order: J gene, D gene, clone size, V gene, CDR3 protein, CDR3 DNA. D genes are given only for firm matches. Not every row has a clone size; where given, it reads once, few, many or a size class.

TRBJ1-2 NA NA TRBV27 CASRTTGDYGYTF TGTGCCAGCAGGACCACAGGAGACTATGGCTACACCTTC
TRBJ2-1 NA NA TRBV15 CATSRDPYTYNEQFF TGTGCCACCAGCAGAGATCCATACACCTACAATGAGCAGTTCTTC
TRBJ2-7 TRBD1 once TRBV10-2 CASISTGPTYEQYF TGCGCCAGCATTTCGACAGGGCCAACCTACGAGCAGTACTTC
TRBJ2-7 TRBD1 NA TRBV27 CASSPRQGAMDEQYF TGTGCCAGCAGTCCCAGACAGGGGGCTATGGACGAGCAGTACTTC
TRBJ1-1 NA once TRBV5-5 CASSSQVNTEAFF TGTGCCAGCAGTTCACAGGTGAACACTGAAGCTTTCTTT
TRBJ1-2 TRBD1 NA TRBV12-3/TRBV12-4 CASTDRVYGYTF TGTGCCAGCACCGACAGGGTGTATGGCTACACCTTC
TRBJ2-7 TRBD2 NA TRBV4-2 CASSQEVGLAEGGYEQYF TGTGCCAGCAGCCAAGAAGTTGGACTAGCGGAGGGCGGCTACGAGCAGTACTTC
TRBJ1-1 NA NA TRBV6-5 CATLDMNTEAFF TGTGCCACCCTAGATATGAACACTGAAGCTTTCTTT
TRBJ2-1 NA NA TRBV27 CASSWSPRNEQFF TGTGCCAGCAGTTGGTCCCCGCGCAATGAGCAGTTCTTC
TRBJ1-3 TRBD1 once TRBV29-1 CSVEASGGFGNTIYF TGCAGCGTTGAAGCCTCAGGGGGCTTCGGAAACACCATATATTTT
TRBJ1-6 TRBD1 NA TRBV27 CASSFTGAKSPLHF TGTGCCAGCAGTTTTACAGGGGCGAAATCACCCCTCCACTTT
TRBJ2-7 NA NA TRBV7-6 CASSSGTRGYEQYF TGTGCCAGCAGCTCCGGGACCAGGGGTTACGAGCAGTACTTC
TRBJ2-7 NA NA TRBV6-1 CASSEGGTRQYF TGTGCCAGCAGTGAGGGGGGAACTCGGCAGTACTTC
TRBJ2-7 TRBD1 NA TRBV14 CASSRRPGMGQGDPYEQYF TGTGCCAGCAGCCGGCGCCCCGGGATGGGACAGGGAGATCCCTACGAGCAGTACTTC
TRBJ1-2 NA NA TRBV2 CASSEYGVAGYGYTF TGTGCCAGCAGTGAATACGGCGTTGCGGGATATGGCTACACCTTC
TRBJ2-5 NA NA TRBV6-5 CASTSTSGQTQYF TGTGCCAGCACCTCGACTAGTGGCCAGACCCAGTACTTC
TRBJ2-3 TRBD1 NA TRBV4-1 CASSQDTIGTGGSTDTQYF TGCGCCAGCAGCCAAGATACAATCGGGACAGGGGGGAGCACAGATACGCAGTATTTT
TRBJ2-5 NA NA TRBV30 CAWSVLGAGETQYF TGTGCCTGGAGTGTACTGGGGGCAGGTGAGACCCAGTACTTC
TRBJ1-4 NA NA TRBV11-2 CASSKDLTGEKLFF TGTGCCAGCAGCAAGGACCTTACAGGGGAAAAACTGTTTTTT
TRBJ2-3 NA NA TRBV15 CATSRDHAEESASTDTQYF TGTGCCACCAGCAGAGATCACGCGGAAGAAAGTGCTAGCACAGATACGCAGTATTTT
TRBJ1-2 TRBD1 NA TRBV10-1 CASSRDSNYGYTF TGCGCCAGCAGCCGGGACAGCAACTATGGCTACACCTTC
TRBJ1-5 NA few TRBV25-1 CASSLANNQPQHF TGTGCCAGCAGTTTGGCAAACAATCAGCCCCAGCATTTT
TRBJ2-7 NA NA TRBV27 CASSLRGTPGNEQYF TGTGCCAGCAGTTTAAGGGGGACGCCCGGCAACGAGCAGTACTTC
TRBJ1-4 TRBD1 NA TRBV5-1 CASSPGTGGSYDEKLFF TGCGCCAGCAGCCCTGGGACAGGGGGGTCTTATGATGAAAAACTGTTTTTT
TRBJ1-1 NA NA TRBV11-3 CASSFSAGRNTEAFF TGTGCCAGCAGCTTTTCCGCGGGACGGAACACTGAAGCTTTCTTT
TRBJ1-1 NA NA TRBV3-1/TRBV3-2 CASSQGWGNMNTEAFF TGTGCCAGCAGCCAAGGATGGGGCAACATGAACACTGAAGCTTTCTTT
TRBJ2-1 NA NA TRBV10-1 CASSASRQARGNEQFF TGCGCCAGCAGTGCGTCAAGACAGGCGAGGGGCAATGAGCAGTTCTTC
TRBJ2-3 TRBD2 NA TRBV3-1/TRBV3-2 CASSPYLTSGSTDTQYF TGTGCCAGCAGCCCCTATCTGACTAGCGGGAGCACAGATACGCAGTATTTT
TRBJ2-5 NA NA TRBV10-1 CASSESKSLQEQETQYF TGCGCCAGCAGTGAGTCTAAGAGTCTCCAGGAACAAGAGACCCAGTACTTC
TRBJ2-1 NA NA TRBV5-8 CASSPTVPSSYNEQFF TGTGCCAGCAGCCCGACAGTCCCGAGCTCCTACAATGAGCAGTTCTTC
TRBJ1-2 NA NA TRBV12-3/TRBV12-4 CASSFLLTDGYTF TGTGCCAGCAGTTTTCTTTTGACAGATGGCTACACCTTC
TRBJ2-7 NA once TRBV6-2/TRBV6-3 CASSYSSSYEQYF TGTGCCAGCAGTTACTCCTCTAGCTACGAGCAGTACTTC
TRBJ1-5 NA NA TRBV10-2 CASSDNRVDQPQHF TGCGCCAGCAGTGACAACAGGGTCGATCAGCCCCAGCATTTT
TRBJ1-3 NA NA TRBV4-3 CASSQDTPGAGNTIYF TGCGCCAGCAGCCAGGATACCCCCGGGGCTGGAAACACCATATATTTT
TRBJ1-1 NA NA TRBV7-9 CASSLGGGRTEAFF TGTGCCAGCAGCCTAGGAGGTGGGAGAACTGAAGCTTTCTTT
TRBJ2-1 TRBD2 NA TRBV4-3 CASSQGFGLSGIEQFF TGCGCCAGCAGCCAAGGCTTCGGATTAAGCGGGATTGAGCAGTTCTTC
TRBJ1-5 NA NA TRBV6-6 CASSNHGFNQPQHF TGTGCCAGCAGTAATCACGGGTTCAATCAGCCCCAGCATTTT
TRBJ2-2 NA NA TRBV18 CASSPRQTTGELFF TGTGCCAGCTCACCGCGGCAAACGACCGGGGAGCTGTTTTTT